This is a list of T cell receptor beta chains from one sample in a study of blood T cell repertoires in COVID-19. TCRdb's copy holds only in-frame clones and misses some; the assay was immunoSEQ multiplex PCR. Of over 30,000 clones listed, around 87% are singletons. Sequenced sample: peripheral blood. The receptors stem from a man between 65 and 79 years old with acute or convalescent COVID-19. Each CDR3 is given without its conserved first and last residue. The order of the fields is J gene, V gene, CDR3 protein.

>TRBJ2-1|TRBV21-1
ASSKRTGTSERYEQF
>TRBJ1-2|TRBV27
ASSRGQGYGYT
>TRBJ2-2|TRBV13
ASSLDPGQGNTGELF
>TRBJ1-1|TRBV11-2
ASSQLWGVMNTEAF
>TRBJ1-6|TRBV2
ASAGQQNSPLH
>TRBJ1-3|TRBV2
ASSERTAGNTIY
>TRBJ2-5|TRBV2
ASSEPRGPETQY
>TRBJ2-1|TRBV7-2
ASSYPSGTFYNEQF
>TRBJ2-6|TRBV6-5
ASSYRGANVLT
>TRBJ1-1|TRBV4-1
ASSRFLSPEAF
>TRBJ1-3|TRBV9
ASSPLPGGGNTIY
>TRBJ1-6|TRBV19
ASSLQGPNSPLH
>TRBJ1-6|TRBV11-2
ASSLDLQGRGSPLH
>TRBJ1-1|TRBV9
ASSVLSGGAAEAF
>TRBJ1-2|TRBV19
ASMRQGARYGYT
>TRBJ1-2|TRBV6-5
ASSLTGNYGYT
>TRBJ1-2|TRBV12-3/TRBV12-4
ASGDEGGGYT
>TRBJ2-1|TRBV2
ASREGLAGDEQF
>TRBJ1-2|TRBV6-5
ASSDSYGYT
>TRBJ2-7|TRBV9
ASSPGTGGDYEQY
>TRBJ1-5|TRBV2
ASSGRGAINQPQH
>TRBJ2-1|TRBV19
ASSANGRGGRADEQF
>TRBJ1-5|TRBV11-3
ASGLRTGQISNQPQH
>TRBJ1-1|TRBV25-1
ASSARQGRGAEAF
>TRBJ2-3|TRBV3-1/TRBV3-2
ASSPRGDTQY